This T cell receptor (beta chain) was captured by sequencing in a study of persistence of HIV-infected CD4 T cells. The immunoSEQ assay was version 4, run in survey mode. TCRdb's copy holds only in-frame clones and misses some; the assay was immunoSEQ multiplex PCR. The table includes approximately 65,000 clones, 65% to 80% detected once. Details on this clone: Its specificity is unknown.

The stimulus was an HIV-1 Gag 15-mer peptide pool, 1 ug/peptide/mL. Sorted nonresponding memory CD4+ T cells were CD40L-negative, CD69-negative, CD45RO-high. Material: CD4+ T cells sorted from PBMCs after approximately 19-hour stimulation, obtained from a patient who received antiretroviral therapy. The receptor's source is an adult man with HIV who was CMV-seropositive.

The CDR3 DNA reads as TGTGCCAGCAGTTTATACGGGGGCGGGCAGTACTTC. As protein: CASSLYGGGQYF. This rearrangement joins TRBV12-3 or TRBV12-4 to TRBJ2-7; the D call may be TRBD1 or TRBD2 (6 bases each). The CDR3 totals 12 residues. The V end lost 2 bases, the J end lost 9 bases, and 11 bases lay between the germline ends.